The following is a T cell receptor (beta chain) sequence with its context. Its specificity is unknown. The CDR3 sequence is 14 residues long. Germline trimming cut 3 bases from V and 6 bases from J; bases unmatched to any gene: 5. TCRdb fed the 5' RACE reads into MiXCR, producing one record per CDR3 protein. Here the sample spans roughly 630,000 distinct CDR3 sequences, under 8.5% being singletons. This record belongs to a study of identical twins. General study results and limits: Cord blood beta clonotypes present at high abundance carried fewer insertions; no such pattern appeared in memory repertoires. Conclusions relied on cross-sectional statistical analysis, not following the same donors. In beta out-of-frame sequences, the excess sharing between twins was weaker.

These same data were also listed under a study on yellow fever vaccine responses in identical twins.

This rearrangement joins TRBV12-3 or TRBV12-4 to TRBJ2-3; 8 nucleotides agree with TRBD2. The sequence was collected from a woman aged 18-29 years in good health. Sequencing input: PBMCs. CDR3 in amino acids: CASSLGLVGDTQYF. Here the CDR3 DNA reads TGTGCCAGCAGTTTGGGACTAGTGGGGGATACGCAGTATTTT.